Presented here are 21 T cell receptor beta chains from one specimen sequenced in a study of cytomegalovirus exposure and HLA in healthy donors. The PCR contained 60 Vbeta and 13 Jbeta primers. Assay: immunoSEQ multiplex PCR; the TCRdb copy retains only in-frame clones and omits some. The listing contains more than 130,000 clones. Sequences were obtained from PBMCs. The receptors were gathered from a man aged 35 to 55 in good health and CMV-seronegative.

The V and J genes are TRBV7-2 and TRBJ2-5; TRBD2 agrees at 7 bases. Germline V CDR1 and CDR2: SGHTA, FQGNSA. This CDR3 has 15 residues. V shed 6 bases, J shed 1 base, and the junction held 8 bases outside the gene matches. CDR3 sequence reads: CASSPPERGQETQYF. The CDR3 DNA sequence: TGTGCCAGCAGTCCCCCGGAGCGGGGCCAAGAGACCCAGTACTTC.

The gene calls are TRBV6-5 and TRBJ1-1; D is unresolved. Germline lookup yields CDR1 MNHEY and CDR2 SVGAGI. The CDR3 spans 13 residues. Trimming pared 6 bases from V and 1 base from J, leaving 9 bases between. CDR3 region: CASSAPENTEAFF. The DNA for the CDR3 is TGTGCCAGCAGCGCGCCCGAGAACACTGAAGCTTTCTTT.

This sequence joins TRBV5-4 and TRBJ2-1; 8 nucleotides line up with TRBD2. The CDR3 has 15 residues. With V trimmed by 2 bases and J by 1 base, 2 bases remained unmatched. Looked up from germline, CDR1 is SGHNT and CDR2 is YYREEE (reference sequence). The DNA for the CDR3 is TGTGCCAGCAGCTTTAGCGGGGCTTCCTACAATGAGCAGTTCTTC. It specifies CASSFSGASYNEQFF.

The gene calls are TRBV27 and TRBJ1-5; D remains ambiguous. CDR3 size: 15 residues. Trimming removed 2 bases from V and 0 bases from J, with 8 bases in between. Germline V gene sequence: CDR1 MNHEY, CDR2 SMNVEV (reference sequence). The CDR3: CASSLGQNSNQPQHF. The CDR3, as DNA: TGTGCCAGCAGTTTAGGGCAGAATAGCAATCAGCCCCAGCATTTT.

The chain couples TRBV6-1 to TRBJ2-4; 7 bases match TRBD1. J gave up 3 bases and V 4 bases, and 9 bases lay outside the gene matches. In germline, CDR1 is MNHNS, CDR2 SASEGT. CDR3 length: 16 residues. The CDR3: CASSVRQGLSKNIQYF. The CDR3 DNA follows: TGTGCCAGCAGTGTGAGACAGGGATTAAGCAAAAACATTCAGTACTTC.

The gene calls are TRBV29-1 and TRBJ1-1; D remains unclear. The V and J ends lost 8 bases and 1 base respectively, with 17 bases between them. Germline CDR1 and CDR2: SQVTM and ANQGSEA. This CDR3 has 14 amino acids. The CDR3 region has the DNA TGCAGCCCATGGTCCCTGGGCAGGAACACTGAAGCTTTCTTT. Protein: CSPWSLGRNTEAFF.

This chain links TRBV29-1 with TRBJ2-3; perhaps TRBD2 as D (6 bases). The V end lost 7 bases, the J end lost 3 bases, and 14 bases lay between the germline ends. CDR1 and CDR2 (germline): SQVTM, ANQGSEA. The length of the CDR3 is 13 residues. CDR3 protein: CSGRLVLTDTQYF. In DNA, the CDR3 is TGCAGCGGGCGACTAGTACTTACAGATACGCAGTATTTT.

The chain couples TRBV25-1 to TRBJ2-5; possibly TRBD2 for D (5 bases). V lost 5 bases and J lost 8, with 12 bases in between. The CDR3 spans 12 residues. Germline CDR1 is MGHDK and CDR2 is SYGVNS. CDR3 amino acids: CASSYLAQTQYF. CDR3 DNA: TGTGCCAGCAGTTATCTAGCCCAAACCCAGTACTTC.

V and J are TRBV5-1 and TRBJ1-6; D is unresolved. The CDR3 runs 14 residues. V was trimmed by 0 bases and J by 5 bases, leaving 6 bases between them. CDR1 is SGHRS and CDR2 is YFSETQ in the germline V gene. This CDR3 is CASSLGRDNSPLHF. CDR3 sequence (DNA): TGCGCCAGCAGCTTGGGTCGGGATAATTCACCCCTCCACTTT.

The rearrangement links TRBV5-1 to TRBJ1-2; TRBD1 matches 7 bases. The germline V gene has CDR1 SGHRS and CDR2 YFSETQ. This CDR3 is 16 amino acids long. Trimming cost V 5 bases and J 1 base; bases outside gene matches: 11. The CDR3 DNA sequence: TGCGCCAGCAGGGGGGGCGGAGGGGGCATTAACTATGGCTACACCTTC. It translates to CASRGGGGGINYGYTF.

The chain links TRBV7-2 to TRBJ1-5, with TRBD1 as a possible D gene (6 bases). Germline CDR1 and CDR2: SGHTA and FQGNSA. V lost 5 bases and J lost 4, with 12 bases in between. This CDR3 is built from 14 residues. CDR3 DNA sequence: TGTGCCAGCAGCCCCTACACAGGGAATCAGCCCCAGCATTTT. It translates to CASSPYTGNQPQHF.

The chain uses TRBV5-4 and TRBJ2-5; perhaps TRBD2 as D (5 bases). CDR1 and CDR2 from the germline V gene are SGHNT and YYREEE (reference sequence). Trimming pared 0 bases from V and 1 base from J, leaving 16 bases between. The CDR3 sequence is 17 residues long. CDR3 amino acids: CASSLDLSGGIQETQYF. The CDR3 DNA is TGTGCCAGCAGCTTGGACTTGAGCGGAGGAATCCAAGAGACCCAGTACTTC.

The chain has TRBV5-1 and TRBJ2-1, with 7 nucleotides matching TRBD2. The V gene's germline CDR1 is SGHRS and CDR2 YFSETQ. V dropped 3 bases and J dropped 10; count of bases not matched to a gene: 1. The CDR3 extends over 11 amino acids. CDR3 residues: CASSWEGEQFF. The DNA for the CDR3 is TGCGCCAGCAGCTGGGAGGGCGAGCAGTTCTTC.

The chain combines TRBV7-9 with TRBJ1-5; possibly TRBD1 for D (6 bases). There are 15 residues in the CDR3. Between the trimmed V and J ends, which lost 1 base and 8 bases, there was a span of 15 bases. Germline V gene sequence: CDR1 SEHNR, CDR2 FQNEAQ (reference sequence). The CDR3 region has the DNA TGTGCCAGCAGCTTAGGGGGCGGGGGCGCGAAGCCCCAGCATTTT. Its protein is CASSLGGGGAKPQHF.

This chain connects TRBV7-2 to TRBJ2-5; 11 positions match TRBD2. CDR1 SGHTA and CDR2 FQGNSA come from the germline V gene. The CDR3 loop spans 18 amino acids. Germline trimming cut 5 bases from V and 1 base from J; bases unmatched to any gene: 12. Here the CDR3 reads CASSPRLAGGPRQETQYF. The CDR3 nucleotides read TGTGCCAGCAGCCCCCGGCTAGCGGGGGGCCCTCGCCAAGAGACCCAGTACTTC.

The chain combines TRBV27 with TRBJ2-7, with D maybe TRBD2 (6 bases). The CDR3 totals 16 residues. The V end was cut by 4 bases, the J end by 2 bases, with 18 bases between. Germline CDR1 reads MNHEY; CDR2 reads SMNVEV (reference sequence). CDR3 coding DNA: TGTGCCAGCAGTTCGTTAAGTTTCGGGACTCCCTACGAGCAGTACTTC. Translation gives CASSSLSFGTPYEQYF.

This chain uses TRBV11-2 with TRBJ1-6, with 8 bases matching TRBD1. V gave up 3 bases and J gave up 2 bases; unmatched junction bases: 3. CDR3 length: 16 amino acids. The germline gives CDR1 SGHAT, CDR2 FQNNGV. Here the CDR3 reads CASSLTGDPYNSPLHF. The CDR3 nucleotides are TGTGCCAGCAGCTTGACAGGGGATCCCTATAATTCACCCCTCCACTTT.

This chain links TRBV25-1 with TRBJ2-7; D perhaps matches TRBD2 (6 bases). The ends were cut back, 3 bases at V and 4 bases at J, with 13 bases in the middle. The CDR3 has 14 residues. The germline V gene encodes CDR1 MGHDK and CDR2 SYGVNS. The CDR3 region is CASSDAGTGYEQYF. In DNA form, the CDR3 reads TGTGCCAGCAGTGACGCCGGGACTGGGTACGAGCAGTACTTC.

This chain connects TRBV19 to TRBJ1-4, with 8 nucleotides matching TRBD1. The CDR3 consists of 21 residues. Unmatched junction bases numbered 22, after V lost 7 bases and J lost 0 bases. Germline V lookup: CDR1 LNHDA, CDR2 SQIVND (reference sequence). The chain's CDR3 is CASKIGLFGQGRTTTNEKLFF. In DNA, the CDR3 is TGTGCCAGTAAAATAGGACTATTTGGACAGGGCCGAACTACAACTAATGAAAAACTGTTTTTT.

CDR3 sequence: CASSPDRNYGYTF. CDR3 nucleotides: TGTGCCAGCAGCCCGGACAGGAACTATGGCTACACCTTC. The chain recombines TRBV11-2 with TRBJ1-2; 7 bases agree with TRBD1. The ends lost 5 bases at V and 2 bases at J; junction bases unmatched: 2. CDR3 length equals 13 residues. Germline V gene sequence: CDR1 SGHAT, CDR2 FQNNGV.

This chain links TRBV19 with TRBJ1-4; possible D gene TRBD1, 6 bases. This CDR3 spans 14 amino acids. Germline-derived CDR1 and CDR2 are LNHDA and SQIVND (reference sequence). V was clipped by 5 bases and J by 3 bases, with 10 bases between them. In DNA, the CDR3 is TGTGCCAGTAGTCCTAGACAGGCTAATGAAAAACTGTTTTTT. Residues: CASSPRQANEKLFF.